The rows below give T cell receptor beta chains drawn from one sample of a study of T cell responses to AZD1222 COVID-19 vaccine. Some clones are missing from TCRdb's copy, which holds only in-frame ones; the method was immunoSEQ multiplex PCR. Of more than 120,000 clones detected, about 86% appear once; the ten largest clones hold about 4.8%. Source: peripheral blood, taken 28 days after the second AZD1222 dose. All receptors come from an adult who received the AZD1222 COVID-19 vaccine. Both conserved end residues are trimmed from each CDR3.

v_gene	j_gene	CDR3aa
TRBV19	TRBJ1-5	ASSSSGASGSNQPQH
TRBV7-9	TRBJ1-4	ASSLWETPNEKLF
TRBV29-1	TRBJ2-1	SVEGGEDEQF
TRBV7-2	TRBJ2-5	ASSPRASAEETQY
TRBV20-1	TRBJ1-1	SATGNTEAF
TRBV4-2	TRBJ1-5	ASSQDESLRPQH
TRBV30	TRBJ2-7	ACEAGDRGTYEQY
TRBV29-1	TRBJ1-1	SVEGYYQEAF
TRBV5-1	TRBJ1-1	ASSPRTGADTEAF
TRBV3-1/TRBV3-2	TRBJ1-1	ASSQDRANTEAF
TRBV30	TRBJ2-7	AWTRLAGVGEQY
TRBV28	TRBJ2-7	ASSLSLAAIREQY
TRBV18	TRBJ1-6	ASTETGGNSPLH
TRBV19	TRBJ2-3	ASSIRAGTGAPSTDTQY
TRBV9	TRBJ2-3	ASSVAGMDTQY
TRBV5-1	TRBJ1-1	ASSLGQQNTEAF
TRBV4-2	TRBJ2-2	ASSPGQGANTGELF
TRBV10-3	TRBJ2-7	AISENIYEQY
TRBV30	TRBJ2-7	AWSRGANEQY
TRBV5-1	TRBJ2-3	ASSRPGLADRDTQY
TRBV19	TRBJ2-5	ASSLLAANQETQY
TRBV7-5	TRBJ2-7	ARSLQWGLAGPSYEQY
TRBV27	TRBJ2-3	ASSLFRPTDTQY
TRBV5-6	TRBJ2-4	ASNTLQGANIQY
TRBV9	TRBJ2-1	ASSLWTGSSYNEQF
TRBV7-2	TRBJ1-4	ASSPGNERWLF
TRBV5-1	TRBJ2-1	ASSRGGDNEQF
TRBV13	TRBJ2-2	ASSPRLAGWGNRGTGELF
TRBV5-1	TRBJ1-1	ASSLVGGDTEAF
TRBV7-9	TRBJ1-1	ASSYPRDRGLVLSEAF
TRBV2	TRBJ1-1	ASSPQGNTEAF
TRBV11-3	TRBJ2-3	ASSSRGTSTDTQY
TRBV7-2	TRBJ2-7	ASSSGTSGRSLQY
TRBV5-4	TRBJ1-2	ASRRGGSSNYGYT
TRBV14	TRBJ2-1	ASSHLRTVSYNEQF
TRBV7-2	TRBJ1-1	ASSLGGWGTEAF
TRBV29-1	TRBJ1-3	SVTGGSGNTIY
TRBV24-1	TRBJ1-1	ATSGRGRGGYTEAF
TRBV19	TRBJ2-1	ASNYAGGYNEQF
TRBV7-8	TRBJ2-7	ASSLSLYEQY
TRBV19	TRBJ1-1	ARGTGGLEAF
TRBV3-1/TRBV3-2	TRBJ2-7	ASSPGLEGTEQY
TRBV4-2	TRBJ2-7	ASSQVGGSTYEQY
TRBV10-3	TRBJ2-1	AISEGTINNEQF
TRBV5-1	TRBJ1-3	ASSSEFSGNTIY